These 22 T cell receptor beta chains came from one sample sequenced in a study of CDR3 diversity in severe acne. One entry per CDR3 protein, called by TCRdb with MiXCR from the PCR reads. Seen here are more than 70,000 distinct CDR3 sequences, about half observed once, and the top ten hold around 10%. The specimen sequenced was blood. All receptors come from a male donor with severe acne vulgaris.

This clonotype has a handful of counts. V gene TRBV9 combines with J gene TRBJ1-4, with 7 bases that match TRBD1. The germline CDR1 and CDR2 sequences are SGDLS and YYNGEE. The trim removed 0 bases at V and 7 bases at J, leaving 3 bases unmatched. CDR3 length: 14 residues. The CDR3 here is CASSVAGGSEKLFF. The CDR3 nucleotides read TGTGCCAGCAGCGTAGCAGGGGGGAGTGAAAAACTGTTTTTT. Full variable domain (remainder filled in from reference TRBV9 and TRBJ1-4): DSGVTQTPKHLITATGQRVTLRCSPRSGDLSVYWYQQSLDQGLQFLIQYYNGEERAKGNILERFSAQQFPDLHSELNLSSLELGDSALYFCASSVAGGSEKLFFGSGTQLSVL.

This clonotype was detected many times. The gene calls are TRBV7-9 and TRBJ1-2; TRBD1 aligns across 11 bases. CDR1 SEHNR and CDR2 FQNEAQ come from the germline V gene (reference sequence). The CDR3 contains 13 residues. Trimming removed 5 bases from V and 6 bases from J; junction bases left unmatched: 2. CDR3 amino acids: CASSMGQGDGYTF. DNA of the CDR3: TGTGCCAGCAGCATGGGACAGGGGGATGGCTACACCTTC.

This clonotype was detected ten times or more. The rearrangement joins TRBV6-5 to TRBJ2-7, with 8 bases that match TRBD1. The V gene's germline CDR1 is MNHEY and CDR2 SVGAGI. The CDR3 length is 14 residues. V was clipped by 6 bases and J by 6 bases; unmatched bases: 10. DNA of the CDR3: TGTGCCAGCAGGGGACAGGCGGCCTTTGGCGAGCAGTACTTC. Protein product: CASRGQAAFGEQYF.

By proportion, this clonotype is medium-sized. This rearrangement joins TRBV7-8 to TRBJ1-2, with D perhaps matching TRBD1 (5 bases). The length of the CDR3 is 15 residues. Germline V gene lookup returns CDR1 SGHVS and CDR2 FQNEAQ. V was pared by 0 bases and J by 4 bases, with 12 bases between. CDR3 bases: TGTGCCAGCAGCTTAGCGATGGGGGTCGGCTATGGCTACACCTTC. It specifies CASSLAMGVGYGYTF.

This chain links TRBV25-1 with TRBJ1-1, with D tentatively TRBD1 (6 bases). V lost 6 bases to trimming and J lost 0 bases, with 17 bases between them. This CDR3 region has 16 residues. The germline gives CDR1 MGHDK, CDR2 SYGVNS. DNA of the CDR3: TGTGCCAGCAGCCTCAACCCCGGGACACTGAACACTGAAGCTTTCTTT. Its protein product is CASSLNPGTLNTEAFF. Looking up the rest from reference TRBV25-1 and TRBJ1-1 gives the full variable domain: EADIYQTPRYLVIGTGKKITLECSQTMGHDKMYWYQQDPGMELHLIHYSYGVNSTEKGDLSSESTVSRIRTEHFPLTLESARPSHTSQYLCASSLNPGTLNTEAFFGQGTRLTVV.

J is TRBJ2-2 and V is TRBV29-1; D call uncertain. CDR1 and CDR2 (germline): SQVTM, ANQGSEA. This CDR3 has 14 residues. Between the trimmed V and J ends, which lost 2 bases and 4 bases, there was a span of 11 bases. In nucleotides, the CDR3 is TGCAGCGTTGAACGCGGAAAATCCACCGGGGAGCTGTTTTTT. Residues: CSVERGKSTGELFF.

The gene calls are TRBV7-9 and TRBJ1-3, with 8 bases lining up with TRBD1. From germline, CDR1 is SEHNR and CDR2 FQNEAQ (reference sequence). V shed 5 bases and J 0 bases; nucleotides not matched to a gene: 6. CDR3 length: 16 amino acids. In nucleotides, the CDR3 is TGTGCCAGCAGCCCCCGACAGGGGAGCTCTGGAAACACCATATATTTT. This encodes CASSPRQGSSGNTIYF.

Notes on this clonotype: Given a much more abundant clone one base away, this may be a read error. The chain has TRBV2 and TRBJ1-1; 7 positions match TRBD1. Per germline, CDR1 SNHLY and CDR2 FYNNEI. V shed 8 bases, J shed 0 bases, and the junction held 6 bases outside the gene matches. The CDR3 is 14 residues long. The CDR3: CASGLTGMNTEAFF. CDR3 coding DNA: TGTGCCAGCGGTCTGACAGGGATGAACACTGAAGCTTTCTTT.

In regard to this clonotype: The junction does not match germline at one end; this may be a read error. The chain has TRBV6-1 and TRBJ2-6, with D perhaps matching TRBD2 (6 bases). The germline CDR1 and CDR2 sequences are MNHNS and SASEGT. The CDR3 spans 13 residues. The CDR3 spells CASSEMGLNTEAF. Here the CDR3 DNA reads TGTGCCAGCAGTGAAATGGGACTGAACACTGAAGCTTTC.

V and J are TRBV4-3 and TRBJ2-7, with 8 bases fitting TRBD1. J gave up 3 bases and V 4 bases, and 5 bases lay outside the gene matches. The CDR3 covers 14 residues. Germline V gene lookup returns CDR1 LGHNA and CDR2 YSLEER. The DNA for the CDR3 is TGCGCCAGCAGCCGGCAGACAGGGGACTACGAGCAGTACTTC. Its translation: CASSRQTGDYEQYF.

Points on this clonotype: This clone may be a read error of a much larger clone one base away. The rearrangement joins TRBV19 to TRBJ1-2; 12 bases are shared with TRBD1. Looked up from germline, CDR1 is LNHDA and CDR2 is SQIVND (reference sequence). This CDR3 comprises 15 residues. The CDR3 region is CASSIAGQGAGGCTF. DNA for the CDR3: TGTGCCAGTAGTATAGCGGGACAGGGGGCAGGTGGCTGCACCTTC. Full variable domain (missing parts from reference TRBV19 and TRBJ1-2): DGGITQSPKYLFRKEGQNVTLSCEQNLNHDAMYWYRQDPGQGLRLIYYSQIVNDFQKGDIAEGYSVSREKKESFPLTVTSAQKNPTAFYLCASSIAGQGAGGCTFGSGTRLTVV.

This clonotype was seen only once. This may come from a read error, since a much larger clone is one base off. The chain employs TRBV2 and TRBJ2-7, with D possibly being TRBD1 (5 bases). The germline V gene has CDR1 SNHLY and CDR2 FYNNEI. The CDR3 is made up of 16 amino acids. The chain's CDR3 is CASSVSRALSSYERYF. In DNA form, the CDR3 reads TGTGCCAGCAGTGTTTCCAGGGCCCTCAGCTCCTACGAGCGGTACTTC.

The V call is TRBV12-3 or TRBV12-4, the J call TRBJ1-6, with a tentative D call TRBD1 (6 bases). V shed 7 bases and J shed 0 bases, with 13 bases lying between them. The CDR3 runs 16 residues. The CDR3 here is CASIAGTLSYNSPLHF. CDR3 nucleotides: TGTGCCAGCATCGCCGGGACACTCTCCTATAATTCACCCCTCCACTTT.

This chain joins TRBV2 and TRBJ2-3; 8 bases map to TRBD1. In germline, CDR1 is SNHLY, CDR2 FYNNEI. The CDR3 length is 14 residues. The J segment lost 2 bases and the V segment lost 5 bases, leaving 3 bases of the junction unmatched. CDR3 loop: CASSSGGPTDTQYF. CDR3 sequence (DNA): TGTGCCAGCAGTTCAGGGGGCCCCACAGATACGCAGTATTTT.

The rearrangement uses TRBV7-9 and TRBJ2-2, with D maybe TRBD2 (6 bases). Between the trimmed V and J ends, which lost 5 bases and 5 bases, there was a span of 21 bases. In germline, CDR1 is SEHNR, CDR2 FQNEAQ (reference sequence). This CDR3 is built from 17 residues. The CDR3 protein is CASSPFSSVPRTGELFF. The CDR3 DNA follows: TGTGCCAGCAGCCCCTTTTCTAGCGTGCCGAGAACCGGGGAGCTGTTTTTT. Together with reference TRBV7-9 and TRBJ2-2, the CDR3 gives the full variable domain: DTGVSQNPRHKITKRGQNVTFRCDPISEHNRLYWYRQTLGQGPEFLTYFQNEAQLEKSRLLSDRFSAERPKGSFSTLEIQRTEQGDSAMYLCASSPFSSVPRTGELFFGEGSRLTVL.

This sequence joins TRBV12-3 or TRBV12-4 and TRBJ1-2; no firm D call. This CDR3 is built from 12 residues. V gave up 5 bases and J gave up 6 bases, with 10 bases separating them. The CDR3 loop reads CASSTGNDGYTF. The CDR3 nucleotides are TGTGCCAGCAGTACCGGAAACGATGGCTACACCTTC.

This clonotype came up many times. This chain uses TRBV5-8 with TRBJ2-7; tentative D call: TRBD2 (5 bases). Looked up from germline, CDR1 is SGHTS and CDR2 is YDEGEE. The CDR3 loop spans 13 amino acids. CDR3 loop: CAVTVAGLREQYF. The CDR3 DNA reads TGTGCTGTAACAGTGGCGGGTTTACGGGAGCAGTACTTC.

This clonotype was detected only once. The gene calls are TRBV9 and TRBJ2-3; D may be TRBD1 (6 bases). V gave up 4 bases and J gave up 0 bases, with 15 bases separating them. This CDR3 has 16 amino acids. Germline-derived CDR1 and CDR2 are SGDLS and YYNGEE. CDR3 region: CASSPTRTVSTDTQYF. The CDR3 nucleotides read TGTGCCAGCAGCCCTACCCGGACAGTTAGCACAGATACGCAGTATTTT.

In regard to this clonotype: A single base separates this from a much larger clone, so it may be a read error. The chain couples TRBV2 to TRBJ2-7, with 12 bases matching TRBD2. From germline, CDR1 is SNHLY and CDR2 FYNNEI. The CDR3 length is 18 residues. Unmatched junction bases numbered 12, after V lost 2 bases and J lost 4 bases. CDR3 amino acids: CASSETSGRWSALYEQYV. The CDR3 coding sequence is TGTGCCAGCAGTGAAACTAGCGGGAGGTGGTCTGCTCTTTACGAGCAGTACGTC.

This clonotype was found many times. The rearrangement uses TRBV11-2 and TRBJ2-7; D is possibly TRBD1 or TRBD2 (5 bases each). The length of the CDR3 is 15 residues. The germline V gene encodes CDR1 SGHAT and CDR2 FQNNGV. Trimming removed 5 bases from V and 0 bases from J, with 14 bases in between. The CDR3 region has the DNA TGTGCCAGCAGCCCCCAGGGAGTCACCTCCTACGAGCAGTACTTC. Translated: CASSPQGVTSYEQYF.

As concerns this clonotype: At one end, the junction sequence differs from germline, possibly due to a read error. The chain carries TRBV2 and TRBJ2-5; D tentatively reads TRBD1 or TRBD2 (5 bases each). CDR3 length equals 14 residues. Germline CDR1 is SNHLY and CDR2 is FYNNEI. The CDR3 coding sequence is TGTGCCACCAGTGAGGGACGGACGAATGAGACCCAGTACTTC. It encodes CATSEGRTNETQYF.

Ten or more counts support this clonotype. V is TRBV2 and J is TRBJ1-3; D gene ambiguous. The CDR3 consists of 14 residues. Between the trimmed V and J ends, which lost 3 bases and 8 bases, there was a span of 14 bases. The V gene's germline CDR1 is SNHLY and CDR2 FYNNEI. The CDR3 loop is CASSDSTARDTIYF. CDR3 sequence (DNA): TGTGCCAGCAGTGACTCTACAGCGCGGGACACCATATATTTT.